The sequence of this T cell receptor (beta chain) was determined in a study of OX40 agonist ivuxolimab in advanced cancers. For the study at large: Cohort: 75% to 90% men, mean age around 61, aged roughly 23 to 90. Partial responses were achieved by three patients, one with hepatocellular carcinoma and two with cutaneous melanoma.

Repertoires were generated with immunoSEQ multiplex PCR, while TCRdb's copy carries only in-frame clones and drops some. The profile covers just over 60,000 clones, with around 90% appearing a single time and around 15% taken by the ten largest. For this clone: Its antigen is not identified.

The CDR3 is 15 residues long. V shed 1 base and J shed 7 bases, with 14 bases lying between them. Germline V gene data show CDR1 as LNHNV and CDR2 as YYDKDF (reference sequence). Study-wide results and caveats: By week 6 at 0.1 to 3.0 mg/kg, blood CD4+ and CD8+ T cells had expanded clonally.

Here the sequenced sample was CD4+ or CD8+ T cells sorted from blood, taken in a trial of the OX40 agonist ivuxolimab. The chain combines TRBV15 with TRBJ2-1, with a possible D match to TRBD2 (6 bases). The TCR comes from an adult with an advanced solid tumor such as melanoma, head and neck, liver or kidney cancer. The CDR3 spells CATSRGLGGVNEQFF. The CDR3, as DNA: TGTGCCACCAGCAGAGGACTCGGGGGTGTTAATGAGCAGTTCTTC.